This T cell receptor (beta chain) was recorded in a study of cytomegalovirus exposure and HLA in healthy donors. Overall study findings and caveats: Later analysis associated a missense DCLRE1C variant with TCR beta V- and J-gene trimming.

The PCR used 60 Vbeta and 13 Jbeta primers. Measured with immunoSEQ multiplex PCR; TCRdb has only the in-frame clones, and not every one. The data hold 100,000 to 150,000 clones, with roughly four fifths observed a single time. A few counts support this clone. Its antigen is still unknown. Germline values: CDR1 SGHTA, CDR2 FQGNSA. V was pared by 2 bases and J by 3 bases, with 5 bases between. The CDR3 extends over 14 amino acids. Material: PBMCs. This sequence joins TRBV7-2 and TRBJ2-6; D is undetermined. This TCR came from a woman aged 50 to 65 in good health and CMV-seronegative. The CDR3 protein is CASSLSLGANVLTF. In nucleotides, the CDR3 is TGTGCCAGCAGCTTATCTCTTGGGGCCAACGTCCTGACTTTC.